The rows below give T cell receptor beta chains drawn from one sample of a study of blood T cell repertoires in COVID-19. Sequenced by immunoSEQ multiplex PCR; TCRdb stores in-frame clones only, minus some. Of about 88,000 clones in the sample, 70% to 90% were seen once. Sequencing was done on a sample of peripheral blood. These receptors were obtained from a woman of 80 years or more with acute or convalescent COVID-19. Both conserved end residues are part of each CDR3. The D gene is left open where the match is weak. For some rows the clone size is stated as once, few or many, or as a class when expanded; others skip it.

TRBV15	NA	TRBJ1-6	NA	CATSSGGTNNSPLHF	TGTGCCACCAGCAGTGGCGGGACTAATAATTCACCCCTCCACTTT
TRBV6-5	NA	TRBJ2-1	NA	CASRRTQSSYNEQFF	TGTGCCAGCAGAAGGACTCAAAGCTCCTACAATGAGCAGTTCTTC
TRBV27	NA	TRBJ1-5	NA	CASSFRAFGNQPQHF	TGTGCCAGCAGTTTCAGGGCTTTCGGCAATCAGCCCCAGCATTTT
TRBV5-1	once	TRBJ2-5	NA	CASSLETNRVETQYF	TGCGCCAGCAGCTTGGAAACCAACCGAGTAGAGACCCAGTACTTC
TRBV3-1/TRBV3-2	NA	TRBJ1-1	NA	CASSPTGRVNTEAFF	TGTGCCAGCAGCCCCACTGGGAGGGTGAACACTGAAGCTTTCTTT
TRBV2	few	TRBJ1-2	NA	CASSERGGYGYTF	TGTGCCAGCAGTGAAAGGGGAGGCTATGGCTACACCTTC
TRBV6-6	NA	TRBJ1-3	TRBD1	CASSQTGGSGNTIYF	TGTGCCAGCAGTCAAACAGGGGGCTCTGGAAACACCATATATTTT
TRBV7-3	NA	TRBJ2-7	TRBD2	CASSPTGLAGPEQYF	TGTGCCAGCAGCCCGACGGGACTAGCGGGGCCCGAGCAGTACTTC
TRBV11-2	NA	TRBJ2-3	NA	CASSLVGGQQYF	TGTGCCAGCAGCTTAGTAGGGGGTCAACAGTATTTT
TRBV4-3	NA	TRBJ1-2	NA	CASSQVDRGYGYTF	TGCGCCAGCAGCCAAGTGGACAGAGGCTATGGCTACACCTTC
TRBV18	once	TRBJ2-3	TRBD2	CASSPLAGGYTDTQYF	TGTGCCAGCTCACCATTAGCGGGGGGGTACACAGATACGCAGTATTTT
TRBV29-1	NA	TRBJ2-5	TRBD1	CSVTGGTETQYF	TGCAGCGTGACAGGGGGCACAGAGACCCAGTACTTC
TRBV28	NA	TRBJ1-2	NA	CASSRANYGYTF	TGTGCCAGCAGTCGGGCTAACTATGGCTACACCTTC
TRBV11-2	once	TRBJ2-1	TRBD2	CASSLGGSGSYEQFF	TGTGCCAGCAGCTTAGGTGGTAGCGGGAGTTATGAGCAGTTCTTC
TRBV18	NA	TRBJ2-2	TRBD1	CASSAGQGTYTGELFF	TGTGCCAGCTCAGCGGGACAGGGGACGTACACCGGGGAGCTGTTTTTT
TRBV19	NA	TRBJ1-2	NA	CASSLSENYGYTF	TGTGCCAGTAGTCTCTCGGAGAACTATGGCTACACCTTC
TRBV11-1	NA	TRBJ2-7	NA	CASSPVRVKGEQYF	TGTGCCAGCAGCCCGGTACGGGTGAAAGGCGAGCAGTACTTC
TRBV7-3	NA	TRBJ2-1	NA	CASSQGSSAYNEQFF	TGTGCCAGCAGCCAGGGCTCCAGCGCCTACAATGAGCAGTTCTTC
TRBV6-5	NA	TRBJ2-6	NA	CASRTDSGANVLTF	TGTGCCAGCAGAACAGACTCTGGGGCCAACGTCCTGACTTTC
TRBV10-2	few	TRBJ2-7	NA	CASRPSGLGGEQYF	TGCGCCAGCCGGCCGTCGGGCCTGGGAGGCGAGCAGTACTTC
TRBV7-6	NA	TRBJ2-2	TRBD2	CASSSSGTNTGELFF	TGTGCCAGCAGCTCAAGCGGGACGAACACCGGGGAGCTGTTTTTT
TRBV7-2	NA	TRBJ1-4	TRBD1	CASSLAWGQGNEKLFF	TGTGCCAGCAGCTTAGCGTGGGGACAGGGTAACGAAAAACTGTTTTTT
TRBV30	NA	TRBJ2-1	TRBD2	CAWSVLAGGYNEQFF	TGTGCCTGGAGTGTCTTAGCGGGGGGTTACAATGAGCAGTTCTTC
TRBV5-1	NA	TRBJ1-3	NA	CASSLSGLGNTIYF	TGCGCCAGCAGTCTGTCAGGGCTTGGAAACACCATATATTTT
TRBV18	NA	TRBJ2-7	TRBD2	CASSPEGLAGEEQYF	TGTGCCAGCTCACCAGAGGGACTAGCGGGTGAAGAGCAGTACTTC
TRBV28	NA	TRBJ2-1	TRBD2	CASSSSGVSDEQFF	TGTGCCAGCAGTTCTAGCGGGGTCTCTGATGAGCAGTTCTTC
TRBV6-1	NA	TRBJ2-3	TRBD2	CASSEVAASGSRDTQYF	TGTGCCAGCAGTGAAGTGGCGGCTAGCGGGTCTAGGGATACGCAGTATTTT
TRBV5-4	NA	TRBJ2-3	NA	CASSLAGVSDTQYF	TGTGCCAGCAGCTTGGCGGGAGTTTCAGATACGCAGTATTTT
TRBV6-2/TRBV6-3	NA	TRBJ2-2	TRBD1	CASSPRDRGFSGTGELFF	TGTGCCAGCAGCCCCAGGGACAGGGGCTTCTCGGGCACCGGGGAGCTGTTTTTT
TRBV7-9	NA	TRBJ1-2	NA	CASSLAGRRHPSYGYTF	TGTGCCAGCAGCTTAGCGGGGAGGAGACACCCTTCCTATGGCTACACCTTC
TRBV5-4	NA	TRBJ2-6	TRBD1	CASSSKGQGANVLTF	TGTGCCAGCAGCTCGAAGGGACAGGGGGCCAACGTCCTGACTTTC
TRBV2	NA	TRBJ1-1	NA	CASRLNMNTEAFF	TGTGCCAGCAGACTGAATATGAACACTGAAGCTTTCTTT
TRBV28	once	TRBJ2-2	NA	CASSHLPGLSTGELFF	TGTGCCAGCAGCCACCTTCCGGGACTGTCTACCGGGGAGCTGTTTTTT
TRBV27	NA	TRBJ1-5	NA	CASTPSGGVGQPQHF	TGTGCCAGCACTCCATCCGGGGGGGTAGGTCAGCCCCAGCATTTT
TRBV5-6	NA	TRBJ1-6	NA	CASSLDQGWNSPLHF	TGTGCCAGCAGCTTGGACCAGGGATGGAATTCACCCCTCCACTTT
TRBV11-2	few	TRBJ2-1	NA	CASSLAVLPYNEQFF	TGTGCCAGCAGCTTAGCGGTTCTTCCTTACAATGAGCAGTTCTTC
TRBV10-3	NA	TRBJ2-7	NA	CAISDGGWEKQYF	TGTGCCATCAGTGACGGAGGTTGGGAAAAGCAGTACTTC
TRBV5-1	NA	TRBJ1-2	NA	CASSFGSAYGYTF	TGCGCCAGCAGCTTCGGGTCTGCCTATGGCTACACCTTC
TRBV7-2	NA	TRBJ1-1	TRBD1	CASSSPTGENTEAFF	TGTGCCAGCAGCTCACCGACAGGGGAGAACACTGAAGCTTTCTTT
TRBV24-1	NA	TRBJ2-1	NA	CATGRAGDYNEQFF	TGTGCCACCGGACGCGCCGGGGATTACAATGAGCAGTTCTTC
TRBV7-9	NA	TRBJ1-3	NA	CASSPGDSGNTIYF	TGTGCCAGCAGCCCAGGGGATTCTGGAAACACCATATATTTT
TRBV19	NA	TRBJ2-7	NA	CASSIGATGTYEQYF	TGTGCCAGTAGTATAGGGGCGACAGGTACCTACGAGCAGTACTTC
TRBV3-1/TRBV3-2	NA	TRBJ2-1	NA	CASSQGGYNEQFF	TGTGCCAGCAGCCAAGGCGGGTACAATGAGCAGTTCTTC
TRBV7-9	NA	TRBJ2-3	TRBD1	CASRRDRGDTQYF	TGTGCCAGCAGGAGGGACAGGGGAGATACGCAGTATTTT
TRBV28	NA	TRBJ1-2	TRBD1	CASNFRMRDRNYGYTF	TGTGCCAGCAATTTCAGAATGCGGGACAGGAACTATGGCTACACCTTC
TRBV19	NA	TRBJ1-1	TRBD1	CASSIGGQGNTEAFF	TGTGCCAGTAGTATAGGCGGACAGGGGAACACTGAAGCTTTCTTT
TRBV25-1	NA	TRBJ1-2	NA	CASSVAGYGYTF	TGTGCCAGCAGTGTCGCAGGGTATGGCTACACCTTC
TRBV6-5	NA	TRBJ1-6	NA	CASRINRASPLHF	TGTGCCAGCAGGATTAACAGGGCTTCACCCCTCCACTTT
TRBV24-1	NA	TRBJ2-3	TRBD2	CATSAPGLAGSTDTQYF	TGTGCCACCAGTGCCCCCGGACTAGCGGGGAGCACAGATACGCAGTATTTT
TRBV6-2/TRBV6-3	NA	TRBJ1-1	TRBD1	CASSIGQGTTEAFF	TGTGCCAGCAGTATCGGACAGGGGACCACTGAAGCTTTCTTT
TRBV7-3	few	TRBJ2-2	NA	CASSLSGGTGELFF	TGTGCCAGCAGCTTAAGTGGAGGCACCGGGGAGCTGTTTTTT
TRBV12-5	NA	TRBJ2-7	NA	CASGLGQAALPYF	TGTGCTAGTGGTTTGGGACAGGCGGCCTTGCCGTACTTC
TRBV9	NA	TRBJ1-5	NA	CASSAGDGPQHF	TGTGCCAGCAGCGCAGGGGATGGCCCCCAGCATTTT
TRBV19	few	TRBJ1-2	NA	CASSIPAGLSYTF	TGTGCCAGTAGTATTCCCGCAGGACTTAGCTACACCTTC
TRBV30	NA	TRBJ1-5	NA	CAWSLVHSNQPQHF	TGTGCCTGGAGCCTAGTGCATAGCAATCAGCCCCAGCATTTT
TRBV18	NA	TRBJ1-2	NA	CASSLSGASNYGYTF	TGTGCCAGCTCACTCTCAGGGGCTTCTAACTATGGCTACACCTTC
TRBV19	NA	TRBJ2-2	TRBD2	CASSPGPITGLAGGTGELFF	TGTGCCAGTAGCCCCGGGCCCATCACAGGACTAGCGGGGGGAACCGGGGAGCTGTTTTTT
TRBV30	NA	TRBJ1-2	NA	CAGRGGANYGYTF	TGTGCCGGTAGGGGGGGGGCTAACTATGGCTACACCTTC
TRBV10-2	NA	TRBJ1-6	NA	CASSDLVLSSYNSPLHF	TGCGCCAGCAGTGATTTGGTCCTGAGCTCCTATAATTCACCCCTCCACTTT
TRBV4-3	few	TRBJ1-1	NA	CASSQDGSSNTEAFF	TGCGCCAGCAGCCAAGATGGCAGTTCGAACACTGAAGCTTTCTTT